These 27 T cell receptor beta chains came from one sample sequenced in a study of human T cells and chemical hapten exposure. Indicated time point: pre-sensitization, week 0. Treatment reported: therapeutic diphenylcyclopropenone sensitization with weekly scalp DPC. MiXCR, applied by TCRdb to the RACE reads, yields one record per CDR3 protein. The sample records 300,000 to 450,000 distinct CDR3 sequences, approximately 5.1% being singletons. Sequences were derived from whole blood, sampled in connection with sensitization to the hapten diphenylcyclopropenone (DPC). The receptors here all came from a woman in her forties or fifties with alopecia areata. Some clones in this sample may be carry-over from other donors' samples.

The V and J genes are TRBV4-2 and TRBJ1-1; D is uncertain. Germline V CDR1 and CDR2: LGHNA, YNFKEQ. Between the trimmed V and J ends, which lost 1 base and 1 base, there was a span of 10 bases. This CDR3 comprises 15 residues. This CDR3 reads CASSQGLLSNTEAFF. The CDR3, as DNA: TGTGCCAGCAGCCAAGGACTTCTTTCGAACACTGAAGCTTTCTTT.

This clonotype showed up just a few times. This chain joins TRBV20-1 and TRBJ1-1; D is uncertain. This CDR3 has 14 residues. Germline V gene sequence: CDR1 DFQATT, CDR2 SNEGSKA (reference sequence). V was cut by 4 bases and J by 0 bases, with 12 bases left in between. The CDR3 DNA reads TGCAGTGCTACTAGGACCCCGATGAACACTGAAGCTTTCTTT. Protein sequence: CSATRTPMNTEAFF.

V usage is TRBV18 and J usage is TRBJ1-2, with TRBD1 matching over 8 bases. The ends lost 3 bases at V and 7 bases at J; junction bases unmatched: 7. The length of the CDR3 is 14 residues. CDR1 and CDR2 (germline): KGHSH, LQKENI. CDR3: CASSPKDRAAGYTF. In DNA, the CDR3 is TGTGCCAGCTCACCGAAGGACAGGGCGGCTGGCTACACCTTC.

The chain has TRBV20-1 and TRBJ2-1; 11 bases line up with TRBD2. The germline CDR1 and CDR2 sequences are DFQATT and SNEGSKA (reference sequence). Losses at the gene ends were 7 bases for V and 8 bases for J; bases not matched to a gene: 13. This CDR3 comprises 15 residues. This CDR3 reads CSGAKTPGLADEQFF. DNA for the CDR3: TGCAGTGGAGCCAAGACGCCGGGACTAGCGGATGAGCAGTTCTTC.

This clonotype was detected a few times. V gene TRBV6-5 combines with J gene TRBJ1-6; perhaps TRBD1 as D (5 bases). V lost 0 bases, J lost 0 bases, and 15 bases lay in between. CDR1 and CDR2 from the germline V gene are MNHEY and SVGAGI. The CDR3 covers 19 residues. The CDR3 nucleotides are TGTGCCAGCAGTTACTCGAATCGGCAGGGAGTCTCCTATAATTCACCCCTCCACTTT. Its protein is CASSYSNRQGVSYNSPLHF.

This clonotype was seen more than once but under ten times. This chain joins TRBV20-1 and TRBJ2-2, with 11 bases identical to TRBD2. There are 17 residues in the CDR3. The J segment lost 2 bases and the V segment lost 3 bases, leaving 8 bases of the junction unmatched. CDR1 and CDR2 (germline): DFQATT, SNEGSKA (reference sequence). The CDR3 spells CSARGLAENFNTGELFF. In nucleotides, the CDR3 is TGCAGTGCTAGGGGACTAGCGGAGAATTTTAACACCGGGGAGCTGTTTTTT.

This clonotype was seen once. The V gene is TRBV5-1, the J gene TRBJ1-4; 9 bases agree with TRBD1. Germline CDR1 and CDR2: SGHRS and YFSETQ. V gave up 4 bases and J gave up 5 bases; unmatched junction bases: 6. CDR3 size: 15 residues. The CDR3 bases are TGCGCCAGCAGCACACAGGGGGCGGTGAATGAAAAACTGTTTTTT. Translating gives CASSTQGAVNEKLFF.

The chain links TRBV6-6 to TRBJ1-5; D is unclear. This CDR3 is built from 12 residues. V lost 2 bases, J lost 3 bases, and 2 bases lay in between. CDR1 and CDR2 from the germline V gene are MNHNY and SVGAGI (reference sequence). The CDR3 bases are TGTGCCAGCAGTTACCTCAATCAGCCCCAGCATTTT. Protein sequence: CASSYLNQPQHF.

This clonotype was seen a few times. This chain uses TRBV5-1 with TRBJ1-3, with D possibly being TRBD1 (5 bases). This CDR3 comprises 16 residues. The germline V and J ends were trimmed by 10 bases and 0 bases, with 20 bases remaining between them. Looked up from germline, CDR1 is SGHRS and CDR2 is YFSETQ. The DNA of the CDR3 is TGCGCCGCCAAATATAGGGGTCATAGCTCTGGAAACACCATATATTTT. Protein sequence: CAAKYRGHSSGNTIYF.

This clonotype was detected a few times. The chain has TRBV4-2 and TRBJ2-1; 12 positions match TRBD2. V dropped 0 bases and J dropped 9; count of bases not matched to a gene: 6. CDR1 and CDR2 (germline): LGHNA, YNFKEQ. This CDR3 has 16 amino acids. As DNA, the CDR3 is TGTGCCAGCAGCCAAGATTCGACTAGCGGGAGTACTGAGCAGTTCTTC. Its translation is CASSQDSTSGSTEQFF.

This clonotype showed up many times. The chain couples TRBV4-2 to TRBJ1-1; the match to TRBD1 covers 9 bases. Looked up from germline, CDR1 is LGHNA and CDR2 is YNFKEQ. V dropped 3 bases and J dropped 11; count of bases not matched to a gene: 1. This CDR3 is 11 amino acids long. The CDR3 DNA follows: TGTGCCAGCAGCCAGGACAGGGGTGCTTTCTTT. Protein sequence: CASSQDRGAFF.

The chain couples TRBV7-8 to TRBJ2-7; 9 bases map to TRBD1. Per germline, CDR1 SGHVS and CDR2 FQNEAQ. The V and J ends lost 4 bases and 6 bases, in that order; junction bases with no gene match: 13. The CDR3 sequence is 16 residues long. CDR3 in amino acids: CASSSRAGQGFAEQYF. Written as DNA, the CDR3 is TGTGCCAGCAGCTCCAGGGCGGGACAGGGATTCGCCGAGCAGTACTTC.

This clonotype was detected only a few times. The rearrangement joins TRBV6-2 or TRBV6-3 to TRBJ1-1, with 7 bases identical to TRBD1. From germline, CDR1 is MNHEY and CDR2 SVGEGT. This CDR3 region has 15 residues. V lost 6 bases and J lost 1; bases outside the gene matches: 8. CDR3 sequence reads: CASREDRLGNTEAFF. As DNA, the CDR3 is TGTGCCAGCAGAGAGGACAGGTTGGGGAACACTGAAGCTTTCTTT.

V and J are TRBV4-2 and TRBJ2-1, with TRBD1 matching 8 bases. This CDR3 contains 17 residues. Germline values: CDR1 LGHNA, CDR2 YNFKEQ. Trimming at V came to 4 bases and at J to 8 bases, leaving 16 bases not matched to a gene. Here the CDR3 DNA reads TGTGCCAGCAGCCTATTCGTGGACAGGGAGGTTCGTGATGAGCAGTTCTTC. It encodes CASSLFVDREVRDEQFF.

This clonotype was counted only a few times. The chain employs TRBV10-3 and TRBJ2-3; D is uncertain. The CDR3 is 17 amino acids. The V gene's germline CDR1 is ENHRY and CDR2 SYGVKD. Trimming took 3 bases from V and 1 from J, leaving 17 bases between them. DNA for the CDR3: TGTGCCATCAGTGAAAGACGGTCTACTCAGGGCACAGATACGCAGTATTTT. This translates into CAISERRSTQGTDTQYF.

The chain uses TRBV6-2 or TRBV6-3 and TRBJ2-7, with no clear D. The CDR3 is made up of 13 amino acids. CDR1 is MNHEY and CDR2 is SVGEGT in the germline V gene. V lost 0 bases and J lost 9, with 12 bases in between. In nucleotides, the CDR3 is TGTGCCAGCAGTTACTCAAAAGACGCGCGGCAGTACTTC. Translation gives CASSYSKDARQYF.

There are a few counts of this clonotype. The chain recombines TRBV27 with TRBJ1-4; D not certain. Germline V lookup: CDR1 MNHEY, CDR2 SMNVEV (reference sequence). V was cut by 10 bases and J by 1 base, with 19 bases left in between. The CDR3 is made up of 16 amino acids. The CDR3, as DNA: TGTGCCACACGGCCGCACTATGCAGGAACTAATGAAAAACTGTTTTTT. Translating it yields CATRPHYAGTNEKLFF.

Only a few counts were recorded for this clonotype. V gene TRBV5-6 combines with J gene TRBJ1-1; a weak D match, TRBD1 (6 bases). The length of the CDR3 is 15 residues. The germline CDR1 and CDR2 sequences are SGHDT and YYEEEE. V lost 3 bases to trimming and J lost 4 bases, with 16 bases between them. CDR3 nucleotide sequence: TGTGCCAGCAGCTGGGGCGCAGGGGTTGGCACTGAAGCTTTCTTT. It encodes CASSWGAGVGTEAFF.

V and J are TRBV4-1 and TRBJ2-3; the match to TRBD2 covers 10 bases. Germline V gene data show CDR1 as MGHRA and CDR2 as YSYEKL. The CDR3 totals 16 residues. Trimming at V came to 0 bases and at J to 2 bases, leaving 2 bases not matched to a gene. CDR3 sequence (DNA): TGCGCCAGCAGCCAAGACGGGACTAGCGCCACAGATACGCAGTATTTT. It translates to CASSQDGTSATDTQYF.

In this sample, this clonotype turned up many times. The chain carries TRBV7-8 and TRBJ2-7; D call uncertain. Trimming removed 1 base at V and 2 bases at J, with 9 bases between. Germline CDR1 and CDR2: SGHVS and FQNEAQ. The CDR3 has 14 amino acids. CDR3 sequence (DNA): TGTGCCAGCAGCTTAGGAGGAACGACCTACGAGCAGTACTTC. Translating it yields CASSLGGTTYEQYF.

This clonotype was seen many times. The V and J genes are TRBV2 and TRBJ2-7; possible D gene TRBD2, 6 bases. Trimming pared 6 bases from V and 4 bases from J, leaving 16 bases between. The CDR3 covers 14 residues. In germline, CDR1 is SNHLY, CDR2 FYNNEI. CDR3 in DNA: TGTGCCAGCAGCCCCGAAGGGCGGGGTTACGAGCAGTACTTC. Translating it yields CASSPEGRGYEQYF.

This clonotype has a handful of counts. V usage is TRBV5-1 and J usage is TRBJ1-3; 9 nucleotides align to TRBD1. After removal of 5 bases from V and 3 bases from J, the junction contained 6 bases not matched to a gene. Germline CDR1 and CDR2: SGHRS and YFSETQ. The CDR3 is 15 residues long. CDR3 region: CASRRWTGDGNTIYF. The CDR3 nucleotides read TGCGCCAGCAGGCGATGGACAGGGGATGGAAACACCATATATTTT. The complete variable domain, with remaining parts taken from reference TRBV5-1 and TRBJ1-3, reads KAGVTQTPRYLIKTRGQQVTLSCSPISGHRSVSWYQQTPGQGLQFLFEYFSETQRNKGNFPGRFSGRQFSNSRSEMNVSTLELGDSALYLCASRRWTGDGNTIYFGEGSWLTVV.

This clonotype was seen repeatedly, ten times or more. The V and J genes are TRBV6-5 and TRBJ1-5; TRBD1 aligns across 8 bases. Germline assignment: CDR1 MNHEY and CDR2 SVGAGI. The CDR3 spans 14 residues. The V and J ends lost 8 bases and 7 bases, in that order; junction bases with no gene match: 10. The CDR3 here is CASGTGGSSQPQHF. The CDR3 DNA follows: TGTGCCAGCGGTACAGGGGGGAGTAGCCAGCCCCAGCATTTT.

This clonotype was picked up many times. In DNA form, the CDR3 reads TGTGCCAGCAGCTTGAAGGCGGCTAGCGGCACAGATACGCAGTATTTT. This codes for CASSLKAASGTDTQYF. The chain carries TRBV5-6 and TRBJ2-3; a possible D gene is TRBD2 (6 bases). Germline lookup yields CDR1 SGHDT and CDR2 YYEEEE. Deletions cut 1 base from V and 1 base from J, with 13 bases between. This CDR3 is 16 amino acids long.

This clonotype has only a few counts. The V gene is TRBV5-1, the J gene TRBJ1-2, with D unclear. This CDR3 spans 14 amino acids. Germline values: CDR1 SGHRS, CDR2 YFSETQ. The V gene lost 5 bases and the J gene lost 7 bases, with 18 bases spanning the gap. CDR3 nucleotides: TGCGCCAGCAGACCTGGACCGTCCCCGAGTGGCTACACCTTC. Its protein is CASRPGPSPSGYTF.

This clonotype was observed many times. The chain couples TRBV18 to TRBJ2-5; no reliable D call. Trimming took off 3 bases at V and 0 bases at J, with 17 bases between the two ends. The CDR3 is made up of 17 amino acids. Germline assignment: CDR1 KGHSH and CDR2 LQKENI. CDR3 sequence: CASSPGRLIVYQETQYF. For the CDR3, the DNA is TGTGCCAGCTCACCGGGCCGGTTAATCGTGTACCAAGAGACCCAGTACTTC.

This chain connects TRBV5-1 to TRBJ1-1; no definite D call. CDR1 is SGHRS, CDR2 YFSETQ, per germline. The CDR3 length is 14 residues. The V gene lost 2 bases and the J gene lost 5 bases, with 13 bases spanning the gap. CDR3 DNA sequence: TGCGCCAGCAGCTTCGGCGGGTCTTGGACTGAAGCTTTCTTT. As protein: CASSFGGSWTEAFF.